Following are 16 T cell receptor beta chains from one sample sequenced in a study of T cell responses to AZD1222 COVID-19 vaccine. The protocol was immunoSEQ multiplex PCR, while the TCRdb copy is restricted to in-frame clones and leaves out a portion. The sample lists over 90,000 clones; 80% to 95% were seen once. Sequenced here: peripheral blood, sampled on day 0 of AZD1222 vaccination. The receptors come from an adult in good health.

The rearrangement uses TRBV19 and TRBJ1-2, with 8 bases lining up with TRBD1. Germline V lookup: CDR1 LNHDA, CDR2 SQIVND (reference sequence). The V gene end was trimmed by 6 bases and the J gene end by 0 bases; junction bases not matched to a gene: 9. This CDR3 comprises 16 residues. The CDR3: CASRETGAQANYGYTF. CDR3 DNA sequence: TGTGCCAGTAGGGAGACAGGGGCACAAGCTAACTATGGCTACACCTTC.

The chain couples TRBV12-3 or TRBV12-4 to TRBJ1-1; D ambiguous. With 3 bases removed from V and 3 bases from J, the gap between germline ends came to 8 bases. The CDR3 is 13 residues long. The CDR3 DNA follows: TGTGCCAGCAGTTTTACAGTGGACACTGAAGCTTTCTTT. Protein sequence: CASSFTVDTEAFF.

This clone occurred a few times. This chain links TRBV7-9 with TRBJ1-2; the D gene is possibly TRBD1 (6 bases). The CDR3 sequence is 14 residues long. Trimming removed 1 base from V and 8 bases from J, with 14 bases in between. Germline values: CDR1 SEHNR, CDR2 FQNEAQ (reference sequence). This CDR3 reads CASSLGQGQLGYTF. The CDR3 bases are TGTGCCAGCAGCTTAGGGCAGGGGCAACTCGGCTACACCTTC.

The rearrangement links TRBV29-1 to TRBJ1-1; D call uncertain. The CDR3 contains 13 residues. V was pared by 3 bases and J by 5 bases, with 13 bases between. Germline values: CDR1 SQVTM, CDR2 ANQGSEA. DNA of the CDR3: TGCAGCGTTGAGGACCAGCGGTTTACTGAAGCTTTCTTT. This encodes CSVEDQRFTEAFF.

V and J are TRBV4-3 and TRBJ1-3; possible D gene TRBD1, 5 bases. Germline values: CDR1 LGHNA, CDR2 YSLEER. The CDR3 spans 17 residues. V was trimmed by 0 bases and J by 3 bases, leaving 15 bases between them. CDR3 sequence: CASSQDDGTSYGNTIYF. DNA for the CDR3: TGCGCCAGCAGCCAAGATGACGGGACCTCTTATGGAAACACCATATATTTT.

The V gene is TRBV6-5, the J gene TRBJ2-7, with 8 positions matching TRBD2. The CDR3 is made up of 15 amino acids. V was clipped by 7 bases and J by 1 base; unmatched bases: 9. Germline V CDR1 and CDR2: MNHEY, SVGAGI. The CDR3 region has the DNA TGTGCCAGCACCACGGGGGGGGGAACGTCCTACGAGCAGTACTTC. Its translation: CASTTGGGTSYEQYF.

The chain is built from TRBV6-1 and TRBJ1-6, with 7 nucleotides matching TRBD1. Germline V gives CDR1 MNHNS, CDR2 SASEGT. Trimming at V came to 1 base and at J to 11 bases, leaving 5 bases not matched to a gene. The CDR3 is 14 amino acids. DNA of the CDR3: TGTGCCAGCAGTGAAGGACAGGGCTGGGCACCCCTCCACTTT. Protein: CASSEGQGWAPLHF.

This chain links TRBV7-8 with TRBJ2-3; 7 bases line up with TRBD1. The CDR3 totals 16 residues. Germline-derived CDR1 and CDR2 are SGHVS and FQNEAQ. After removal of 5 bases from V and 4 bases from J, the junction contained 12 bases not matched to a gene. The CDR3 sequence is CASSPPLRQGADTQYF. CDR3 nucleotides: TGTGCCAGCAGCCCTCCGCTCAGACAGGGTGCAGATACGCAGTATTTT.

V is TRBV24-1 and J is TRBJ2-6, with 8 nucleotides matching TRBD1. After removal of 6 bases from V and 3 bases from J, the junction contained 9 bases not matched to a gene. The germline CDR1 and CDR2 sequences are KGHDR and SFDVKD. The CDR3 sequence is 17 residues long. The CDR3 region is CATSPPAGGIGANVLTF. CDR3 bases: TGTGCCACCAGTCCCCCGGCAGGGGGCATTGGGGCCAACGTCCTGACTTTC.

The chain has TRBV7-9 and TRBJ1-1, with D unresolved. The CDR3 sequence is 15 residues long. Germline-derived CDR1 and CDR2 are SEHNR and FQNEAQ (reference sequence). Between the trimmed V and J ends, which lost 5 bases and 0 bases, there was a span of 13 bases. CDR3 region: CASSPPGILNTEAFF. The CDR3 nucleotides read TGTGCCAGCAGCCCACCCGGCATCCTGAACACTGAAGCTTTCTTT.

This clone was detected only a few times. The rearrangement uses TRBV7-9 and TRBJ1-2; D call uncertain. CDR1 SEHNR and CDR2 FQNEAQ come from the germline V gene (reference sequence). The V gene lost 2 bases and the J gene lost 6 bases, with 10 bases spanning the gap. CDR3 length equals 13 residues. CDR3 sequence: CASSLTTADGYTF. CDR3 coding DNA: TGTGCCAGCAGCTTAACTACAGCGGATGGCTACACCTTC.

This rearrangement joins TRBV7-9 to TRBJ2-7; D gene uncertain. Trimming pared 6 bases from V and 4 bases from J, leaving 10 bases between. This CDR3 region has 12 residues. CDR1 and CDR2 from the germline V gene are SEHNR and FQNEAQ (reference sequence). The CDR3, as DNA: TGTGCCAGCAGTACAGTACCTTACGAGCAGTACTTC. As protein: CASSTVPYEQYF.

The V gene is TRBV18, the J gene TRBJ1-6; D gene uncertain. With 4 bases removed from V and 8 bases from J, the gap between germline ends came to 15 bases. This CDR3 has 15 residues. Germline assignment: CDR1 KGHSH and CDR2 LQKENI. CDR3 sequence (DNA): TGTGCCAGCTCACTCGTTGAGCCGGGTCATTCACCCCTCCACTTT. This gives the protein CASSLVEPGHSPLHF. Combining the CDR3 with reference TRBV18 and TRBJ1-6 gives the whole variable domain NAGVMQNPRHLVRRRGQEARLRCSPMKGHSHVYWYRQLPEEGLKFMVYLQKENIIDESGMPKERFSAEFPKEGPSILRIQQVVRGDSAAYFCASSLVEPGHSPLHFGNGTRLTVT.

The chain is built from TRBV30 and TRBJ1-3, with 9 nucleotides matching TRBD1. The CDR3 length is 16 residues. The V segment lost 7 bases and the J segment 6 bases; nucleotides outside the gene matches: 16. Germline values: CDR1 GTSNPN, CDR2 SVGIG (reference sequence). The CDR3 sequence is CAFDGGTGFGENTIYF. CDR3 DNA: TGTGCCTTTGATGGGGGGACAGGGTTCGGAGAAAACACCATATATTTT. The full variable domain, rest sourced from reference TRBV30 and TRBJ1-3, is SQTIHQWPATLVQPVGSPLSLECTVEGTSNPNLYWYRQAAGRGLQLLFYSVGIGQISSEVPQNLSASRPQDRQFILSSKKLLLSDSGFYLCAFDGGTGFGENTIYFGEGSWLTVV.

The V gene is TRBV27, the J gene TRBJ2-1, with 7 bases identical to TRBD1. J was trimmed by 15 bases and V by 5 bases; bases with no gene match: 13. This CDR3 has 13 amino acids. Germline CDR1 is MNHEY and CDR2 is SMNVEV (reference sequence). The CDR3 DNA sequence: TGTGCCAGCAGTATCGACAGGGCTAAACGTCTGTTCTTC. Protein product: CASSIDRAKRLFF.

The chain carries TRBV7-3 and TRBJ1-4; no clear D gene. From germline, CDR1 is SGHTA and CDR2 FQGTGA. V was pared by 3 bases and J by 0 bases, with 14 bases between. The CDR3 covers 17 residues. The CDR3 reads CASSFPGCGATNEKLFF. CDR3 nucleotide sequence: TGTGCCAGCAGCTTTCCGGGCTGCGGAGCAACTAATGAAAAACTGTTTTTT.